What follows are 11 T cell receptor beta chains derived from one specimen sequenced in a study of regulatory T cells in long-lasting Graves disease listed by TCRdb under 2021. The time point label, read with the paper, signifies: newly diagnosed GD, antithyroid drugs for less than 3 months. For both TCR sequencing and RNA sequencing, RNA was extracted from PBMCs using TRIzol. The library was generated by multiplex PCR. Sequencing used an Illumina HiSeq 4000. iRepertoire HTBI primers and Arm-PCR amplification of CDR3 regions were used to construct TCR beta libraries. TCRdb took the public reads, trimmed them with fastp at Q25, ran MiXCR for clone calling and kept in-frame beta chains. Every CDR3 protein is listed once, alongside the most common genes and DNA of its rows. The sample table holds roughly 350,000 distinct CDR3 sequences, of which 16% were seen once. The top ten hold about 27% of the sample.

This sample was shared with a second study, whose subject was T cells in Graves' hyperthyroidism and ophthalmopathy.

The sequences come from peripheral blood mononuclear cells (PBMCs), collected at new diagnosis, from a patient treated with antithyroid drugs. These receptors all come from a man aged 40-49 years with Graves disease. Donor details come from another sample of the same person, matched by shared clones.

This clonotype was counted many times. V is TRBV6-1 and J is TRBJ2-7; 9 bases are a match to TRBD1. The CDR3 sequence is 16 residues long. The V and J ends lost 5 bases and 5 bases, in that order; junction bases with no gene match: 13. Germline-derived CDR1 and CDR2 are MNHNS and SASEGT. Written as DNA, the CDR3 is TGTGCCAGCAGTAAAACGGACAGGGGCACCTCGGACGAGCAGTACTTC. Translated, it gives CASSKTDRGTSDEQYF.

This clonotype showed up many times. The J gene is TRBJ2-5, the V gene TRBV12-3 or TRBV12-4; 8 nucleotides line up with TRBD1. The CDR3 extends over 15 amino acids. Losses at the gene ends were 8 bases for V and 5 bases for J; bases not matched to a gene: 13. The CDR3 protein is CASGQWQGAVETQYF. Written as DNA, the CDR3 is TGTGCCAGCGGCCAATGGCAGGGGGCTGTGGAGACCCAGTACTTC.

V usage is TRBV7-8 and J usage is TRBJ1-2; 9 bases agree with TRBD1. V lost 4 bases, J lost 5 bases, and 11 bases stayed unmatched. The CDR3 contains 16 residues. Germline CDR1 and CDR2: SGHVS and FQNEAQ. The CDR3 here is CASSSAVQGARYGYTF. In DNA, the CDR3 is TGTGCCAGCAGCTCGGCAGTACAGGGGGCGCGTTATGGCTACACCTTC.

This clonotype was recorded a few times. The chain has TRBV10-3 and TRBJ2-5; no clear D. V was shortened by 4 bases and J by 0 bases, with 9 bases between the two germline ends. Germline V lookup: CDR1 ENHRY, CDR2 SYGVKD. This CDR3 has 14 residues. The CDR3 DNA sequence: TGTGCCATCAGTGCTTTCATGAACCAAGAGACCCAGTACTTC. Amino acid sequence: CAISAFMNQETQYF.

This clonotype was counted a few times. This chain connects TRBV28 to TRBJ2-3, with 14 bases identical to TRBD2. Looked up from germline, CDR1 is MDHEN and CDR2 is SYDVKM. The ends lost 5 bases at V and 1 base at J; junction bases unmatched: 20. The CDR3 covers 22 residues. Here the CDR3 DNA reads TGTGCCAGCAGTCGGACTAGCGGGAGGCCCAAGCACCCCCAAGGCCGCACAGATACGCAGTATTTT. This sequence encodes CASSRTSGRPKHPQGRTDTQYF.

This clonotype came up once. This likely comes from a read error, as the CDR3 has no conserved phenylalanine or tryptophan at its end. The chain employs TRBV29-1 and TRBJ2-3, with TRBD1 identical over 7 bases. This CDR3 contains 13 residues. The junction had 5 bases not matched to a gene; V was cut back by 4 bases and J by 4 bases. The V gene's germline CDR1 is SQVTM and CDR2 ANQGSEA. CDR3 DNA sequence: TGCAGCGTTGGAGGGCAGGGGGCAGATACGCAGTATTTG. Its translation is CSVGGQGADTQYL.

The chain uses TRBV19 and TRBJ1-5; TRBD1 matches 7 bases. From germline, CDR1 is LNHDA and CDR2 SQIVND (reference sequence). The ends lost 1 base at V and 5 bases at J; junction bases unmatched: 2. The CDR3 runs 14 residues. The CDR3 here is CASSIADRDQPQHF. The CDR3 bases are TGTGCCAGTAGTATAGCTGACAGGGATCAGCCCCAGCATTTT. Drawing the rest from reference TRBV19 and TRBJ1-5, the complete variable domain is DGGITQSPKYLFRKEGQNVTLSCEQNLNHDAMYWYRQDPGQGLRLIYYSQIVNDFQKGDIAEGYSVSREKKESFPLTVTSAQKNPTAFYLCASSIADRDQPQHFGDGTRLSIL.

The gene calls are TRBV5-8 and TRBJ2-7; 8 positions agree with TRBD1. The germline gives CDR1 SGHTS, CDR2 YDEGEE. The V segment lost 7 bases and the J segment 3 bases; nucleotides outside the gene matches: 12. This CDR3 comprises 15 residues. The CDR3 bases are TGTGCCAGCCGCCCCAGGACAGGGCCTTACTACGAGCAGTACTTC. Protein: CASRPRTGPYYEQYF.

There are a few counts of this clonotype. The V call is TRBV14, the J call TRBJ2-1; D is unresolved. Trimming removed 5 bases at V and 4 bases at J, with 6 bases between. The germline V gene encodes CDR1 SGHDN and CDR2 FVKESK. This CDR3 has 12 residues. The CDR3 nucleotides are TGTGCCAGCAGCAAGGGTTACAATGAGCAGTTCTTC. Translating gives CASSKGYNEQFF.

This clonotype was observed at least ten times. The V gene is TRBV12-3 or TRBV12-4, the J gene TRBJ2-4; no firm D call. The CDR3 spans 12 residues. V lost 3 bases, J lost 5 bases, and 5 bases lay in between. CDR3 nucleotides: TGTGCCAGCAGTTTCTCCCAAAACATTCAGTACTTC. Protein product: CASSFSQNIQYF.

The rearrangement links TRBV20-1 to TRBJ2-1, with 12 positions matching TRBD2. In germline, CDR1 is DFQATT, CDR2 SNEGSKA (reference sequence). Trimming at V came to 8 bases and at J to 7 bases, leaving 9 bases not matched to a gene. The CDR3 covers 14 residues. In DNA form, the CDR3 reads TGCAGTTCTTACCTAGCGGGGGGGGCAAATGAGCAGTTCTTC. This translates into CSSYLAGGANEQFF.